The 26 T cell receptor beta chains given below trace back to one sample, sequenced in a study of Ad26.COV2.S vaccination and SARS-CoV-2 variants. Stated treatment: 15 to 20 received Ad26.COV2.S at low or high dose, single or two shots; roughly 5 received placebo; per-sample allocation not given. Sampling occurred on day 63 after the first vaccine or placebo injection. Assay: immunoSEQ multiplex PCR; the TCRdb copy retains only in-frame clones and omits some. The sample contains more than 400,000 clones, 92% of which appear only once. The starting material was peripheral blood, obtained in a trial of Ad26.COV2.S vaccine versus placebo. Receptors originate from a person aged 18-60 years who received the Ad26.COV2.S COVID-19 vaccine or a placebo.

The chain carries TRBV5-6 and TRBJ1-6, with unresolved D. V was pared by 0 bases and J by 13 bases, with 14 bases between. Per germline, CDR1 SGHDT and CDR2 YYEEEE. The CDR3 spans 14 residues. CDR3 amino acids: CASSLVARLSPLHF. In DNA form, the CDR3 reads TGTGCCAGCAGCTTGGTTGCCAGACTGAGCCCCCTCCACTTT. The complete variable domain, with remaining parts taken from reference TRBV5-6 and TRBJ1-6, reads DAGVTQSPTHLIKTRGQQVTLRCSPKSGHDTVSWYQQALGQGPQFIFQYYEEEERQRGNFPDRFSGHQFPNYSSELNVNALLLGDSALYLCASSLVARLSPLHFGNGTRLTVT.

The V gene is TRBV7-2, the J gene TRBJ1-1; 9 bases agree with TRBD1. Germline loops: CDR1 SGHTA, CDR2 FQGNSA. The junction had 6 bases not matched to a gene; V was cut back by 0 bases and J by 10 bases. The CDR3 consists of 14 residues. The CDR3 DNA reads TGTGCCAGCAGCTTAGCGCCGGGGACAGGGTTAGCTTTCTTT. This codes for CASSLAPGTGLAFF.

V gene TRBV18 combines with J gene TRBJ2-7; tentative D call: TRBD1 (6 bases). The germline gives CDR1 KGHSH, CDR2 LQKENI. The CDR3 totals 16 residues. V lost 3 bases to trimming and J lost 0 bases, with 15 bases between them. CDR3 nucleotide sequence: TGTGCCAGCTCACCCTTCAGGGGCTTTAGCTCCTACGAGCAGTACTTC. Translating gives CASSPFRGFSSYEQYF.

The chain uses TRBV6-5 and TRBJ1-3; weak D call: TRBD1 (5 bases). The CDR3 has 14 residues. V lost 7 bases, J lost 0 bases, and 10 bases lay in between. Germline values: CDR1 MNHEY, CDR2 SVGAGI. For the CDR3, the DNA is TGTGCCAGCATGGCGGGACTCTCTGGAAACACCATATATTTT. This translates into CASMAGLSGNTIYF.

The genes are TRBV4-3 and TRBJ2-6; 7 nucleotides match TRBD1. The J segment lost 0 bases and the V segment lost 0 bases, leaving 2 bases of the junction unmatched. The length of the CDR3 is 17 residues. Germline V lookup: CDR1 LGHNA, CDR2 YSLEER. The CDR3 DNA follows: TGCGCCAGCAGCCAAGATTGGACAGGCTCTGGGGCCAACGTCCTGACTTTC. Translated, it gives CASSQDWTGSGANVLTF.

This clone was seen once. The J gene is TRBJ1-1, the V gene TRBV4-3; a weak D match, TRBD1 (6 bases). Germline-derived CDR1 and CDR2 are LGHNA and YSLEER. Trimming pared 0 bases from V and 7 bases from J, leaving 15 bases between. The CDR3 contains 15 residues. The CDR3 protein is CASSQEYGRGIEAFF. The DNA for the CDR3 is TGCGCCAGCAGCCAAGAGTACGGCAGGGGAATTGAAGCTTTCTTT.

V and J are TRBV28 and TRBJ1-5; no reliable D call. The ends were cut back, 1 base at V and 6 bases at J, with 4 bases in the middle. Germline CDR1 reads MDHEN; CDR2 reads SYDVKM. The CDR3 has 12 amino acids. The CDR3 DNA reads TGTGCCAGCAGTTTATTGGTTCAGCCCCAGCATTTT. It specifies CASSLLVQPQHF.

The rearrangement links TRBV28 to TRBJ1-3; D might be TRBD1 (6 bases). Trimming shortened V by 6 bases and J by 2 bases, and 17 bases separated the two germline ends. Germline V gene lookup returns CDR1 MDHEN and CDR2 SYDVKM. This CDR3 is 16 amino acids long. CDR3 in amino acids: CASSSRFGTTGNTIYF. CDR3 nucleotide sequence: TGTGCCAGCAGCTCCCGTTTCGGGACAACTGGAAACACCATATATTTT.

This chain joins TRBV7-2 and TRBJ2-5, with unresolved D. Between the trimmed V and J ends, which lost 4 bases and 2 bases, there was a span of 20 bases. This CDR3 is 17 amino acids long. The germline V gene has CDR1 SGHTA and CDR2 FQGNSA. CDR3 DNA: TGTGCCAGCAGCTCGGGCAGGATGGCTGACTTTCAAGAGACCCAGTACTTC. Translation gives CASSSGRMADFQETQYF.

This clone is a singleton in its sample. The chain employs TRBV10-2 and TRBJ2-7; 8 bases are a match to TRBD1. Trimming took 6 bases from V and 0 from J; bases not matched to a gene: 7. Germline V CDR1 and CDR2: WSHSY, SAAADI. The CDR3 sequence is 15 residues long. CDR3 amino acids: CASRTGQGTSYEQYF. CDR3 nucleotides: TGCGCCAGCAGGACTGGACAGGGAACCTCCTACGAGCAGTACTTC.

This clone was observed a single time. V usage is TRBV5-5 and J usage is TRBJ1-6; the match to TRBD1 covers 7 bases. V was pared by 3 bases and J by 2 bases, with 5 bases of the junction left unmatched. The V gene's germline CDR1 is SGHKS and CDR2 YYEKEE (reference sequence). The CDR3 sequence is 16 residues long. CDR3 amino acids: CASSSTGTAYNSPLHF. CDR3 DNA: TGTGCCAGCAGCTCAACCGGGACAGCCTATAATTCACCCCTCCACTTT.

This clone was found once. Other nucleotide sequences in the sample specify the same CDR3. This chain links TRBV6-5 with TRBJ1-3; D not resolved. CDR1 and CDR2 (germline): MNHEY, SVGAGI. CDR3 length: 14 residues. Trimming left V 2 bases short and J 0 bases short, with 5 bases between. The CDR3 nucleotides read TGTGCCAGCAGTTACGTCAGCTCTGGAAACACCATATATTTT. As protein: CASSYVSSGNTIYF.

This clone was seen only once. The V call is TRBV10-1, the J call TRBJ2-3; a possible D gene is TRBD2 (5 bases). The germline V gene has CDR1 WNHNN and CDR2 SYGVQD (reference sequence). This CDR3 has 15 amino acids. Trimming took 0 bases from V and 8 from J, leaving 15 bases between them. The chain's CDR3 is CASSESIVWGATQYF. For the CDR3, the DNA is TGCGCCAGCAGTGAGTCGATCGTGTGGGGAGCTACGCAGTATTTT.

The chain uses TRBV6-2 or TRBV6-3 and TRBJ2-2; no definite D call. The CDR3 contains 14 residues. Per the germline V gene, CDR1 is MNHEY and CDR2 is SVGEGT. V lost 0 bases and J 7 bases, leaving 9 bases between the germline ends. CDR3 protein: CASSYSRLNGELFF. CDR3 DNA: TGTGCCAGCAGTTACTCGCGCTTAAACGGGGAGCTGTTTTTT.

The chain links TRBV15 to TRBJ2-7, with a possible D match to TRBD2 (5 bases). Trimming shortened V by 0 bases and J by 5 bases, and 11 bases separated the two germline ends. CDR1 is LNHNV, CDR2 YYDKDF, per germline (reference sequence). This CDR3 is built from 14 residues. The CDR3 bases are TGTGCCACCAGCAGAGATCAACAGACTAACGAGCAGTACTTC. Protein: CATSRDQQTNEQYF.

The CDR3 DNA reads as TGCGCCAGCAGCCTCAGCTCGGCGAACACCGGGGAGCTGTTTTTT. Translated: CASSLSSANTGELFF. V usage is TRBV5-1 and J usage is TRBJ2-2, with no clear D. Between the trimmed V and J ends, which lost 4 bases and 0 bases, there was a span of 10 bases. The CDR3 loop spans 15 amino acids. Germline V CDR1 and CDR2: SGHRS, YFSETQ.

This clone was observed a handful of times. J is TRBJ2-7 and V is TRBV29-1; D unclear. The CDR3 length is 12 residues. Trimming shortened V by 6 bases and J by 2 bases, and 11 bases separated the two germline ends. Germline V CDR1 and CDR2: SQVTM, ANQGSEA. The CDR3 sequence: CSVAQETYEQYF. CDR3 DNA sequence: TGCAGCGTCGCCCAAGAAACCTACGAGCAGTACTTC.

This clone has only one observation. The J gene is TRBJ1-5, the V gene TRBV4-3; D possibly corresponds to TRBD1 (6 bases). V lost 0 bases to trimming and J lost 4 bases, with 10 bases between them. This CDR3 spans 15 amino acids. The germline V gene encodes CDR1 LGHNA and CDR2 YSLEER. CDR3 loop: CASSQDRGPNQPQHF. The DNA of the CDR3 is TGCGCCAGCAGCCAAGACAGGGGACCGAATCAGCCCCAGCATTTT.

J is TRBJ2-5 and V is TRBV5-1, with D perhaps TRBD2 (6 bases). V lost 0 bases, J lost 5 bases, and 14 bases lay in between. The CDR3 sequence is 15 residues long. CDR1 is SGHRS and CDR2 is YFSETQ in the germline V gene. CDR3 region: CASSLAGGSAETQYF. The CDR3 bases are TGCGCCAGCAGCTTGGCCGGGGGATCTGCGGAGACCCAGTACTTC.

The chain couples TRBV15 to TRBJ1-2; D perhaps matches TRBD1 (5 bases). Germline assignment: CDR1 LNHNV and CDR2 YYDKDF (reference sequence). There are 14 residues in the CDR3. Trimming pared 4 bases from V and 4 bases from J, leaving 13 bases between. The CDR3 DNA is TGTGCCACCAGCAACTACAGGACCCCCTATGGCTACACCTTC. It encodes CATSNYRTPYGYTF.

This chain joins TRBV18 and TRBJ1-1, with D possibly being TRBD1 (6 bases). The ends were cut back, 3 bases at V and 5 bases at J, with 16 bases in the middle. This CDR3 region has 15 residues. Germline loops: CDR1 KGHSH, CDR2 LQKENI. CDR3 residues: CASSPLDRILTEAFF. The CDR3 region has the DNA TGTGCCAGCTCACCCCTAGACAGGATCCTAACTGAAGCTTTCTTT.

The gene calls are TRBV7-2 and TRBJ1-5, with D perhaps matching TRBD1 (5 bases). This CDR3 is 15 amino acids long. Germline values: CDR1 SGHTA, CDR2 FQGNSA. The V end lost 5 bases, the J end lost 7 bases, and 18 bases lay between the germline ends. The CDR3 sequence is CASSQGVGVRQPQHF. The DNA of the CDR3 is TGTGCCAGCAGCCAAGGGGTCGGGGTAAGGCAGCCCCAGCATTTT. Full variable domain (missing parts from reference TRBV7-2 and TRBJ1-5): GAGVSQSPSNKVTEKGKDVELRCDPISGHTALYWYRQSLGQGLEFLIYFQGNSAPDKSGLPSDRFSAERTGGSVSTLTIQRTQQEDSAVYLCASSQGVGVRQPQHFGDGTRLSIL.

DNA for the CDR3: TGTGCCAGCAGAGCGGGACAGAGAGATGAAAAACTGTTTTTT. Protein sequence: CASRAGQRDEKLFF. The chain has TRBV2 and TRBJ1-4; 7 positions match TRBD1. The germline V gene encodes CDR1 SNHLY and CDR2 FYNNEI. V shed 6 bases, J shed 6 bases, and the junction held 7 bases outside the gene matches. The CDR3 loop spans 14 amino acids. Combining the CDR3 with reference TRBV2 and TRBJ1-4 gives the whole variable domain EPEVTQTPSHQVTQMGQEVILRCVPISNHLYFYWYRQILGQKVEFLVSFYNNEISEKSEIFDDQFSVERPDGSNFTLKIRSTKLEDSAMYFCASRAGQRDEKLFFGSGTQLSVL.

In nucleotides, the CDR3 is TGTGCCAGCAGCTTTCCGTCAGAAGAGCAGTACTTC. Residues: CASSFPSEEQYF. The chain couples TRBV5-5 to TRBJ2-7; D call uncertain. Germline V gene sequence: CDR1 SGHKS, CDR2 YYEKEE (reference sequence). The V end lost 2 bases, the J end lost 7 bases, and 10 bases lay between the germline ends. The CDR3 spans 12 residues.

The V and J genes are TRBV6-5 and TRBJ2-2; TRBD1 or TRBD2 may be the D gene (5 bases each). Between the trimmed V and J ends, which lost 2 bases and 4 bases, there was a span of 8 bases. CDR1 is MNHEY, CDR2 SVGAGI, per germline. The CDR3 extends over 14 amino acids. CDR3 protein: CASSYNGATGELFF. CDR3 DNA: TGTGCCAGCAGTTACAACGGGGCCACCGGGGAGCTGTTTTTT.

The CDR3 spells CASSSTGGKEKLFF. Written as DNA, the CDR3 is TGTGCCAGCAGCTCCACAGGGGGCAAGGAAAAACTGTTTTTT. The V gene is TRBV5-6, the J gene TRBJ1-4; 9 positions match TRBD1. Trimming removed 3 bases from V and 8 bases from J; junction bases left unmatched: 5. This CDR3 spans 14 amino acids. The germline V gene has CDR1 SGHDT and CDR2 YYEEEE.